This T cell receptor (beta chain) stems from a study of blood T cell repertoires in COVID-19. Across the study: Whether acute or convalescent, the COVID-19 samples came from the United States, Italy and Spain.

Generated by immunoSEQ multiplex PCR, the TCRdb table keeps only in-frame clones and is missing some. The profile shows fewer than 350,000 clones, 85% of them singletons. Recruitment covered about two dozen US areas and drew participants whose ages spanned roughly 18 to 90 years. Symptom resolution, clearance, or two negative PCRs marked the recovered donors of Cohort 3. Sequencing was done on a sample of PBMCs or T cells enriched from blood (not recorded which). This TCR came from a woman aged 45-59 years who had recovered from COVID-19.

The CDR3 DNA sequence: TGTGCCAGCTCATCCGCCCCCGGACTAGCTTTCAGTTCCTACAATGAGCAGTTCTTC. Residues: CASSSAPGLAFSSYNEQFF. The chain is built from TRBV18 and TRBJ2-1; 8 bases fit TRBD2. Germline values: CDR1 KGHSH, CDR2 LQKENI. This CDR3 contains 19 residues. V shed 5 bases, J shed 1 base, and the junction held 16 bases outside the gene matches. Together with reference TRBV18 and TRBJ2-1, the CDR3 gives the full variable domain: NAGVMQNPRHLVRRRGQEARLRCSPMKGHSHVYWYRQLPEEGLKFMVYLQKENIIDESGMPKERFSAEFPKEGPSILRIQQVVRGDSAAYFCASSSAPGLAFSSYNEQFFGPGTRLTVL.